The rows below give T cell receptor beta chains drawn from one sample of a study of control samples from healthy donors and cancer patients. TCRdb keeps only in-frame clones here, not all; method: immunoSEQ multiplex PCR. Here the sample spans 170,000 or so clones, 90% to 95% being singletons. The sequencing sample was made of blood. These receptors were taken from a woman younger than 35 in good health. Each CDR3 is given with its conserved first and last residue. A D gene is named only where the DNA matches it firmly. Only part of the rows carry a size: once, few, many, or a class if the clone is expanded.

D gene,clone size,J gene,V gene,CDR3 protein,CDR3 DNA
-,-,TRBJ2-2,TRBV11-3,CASSSIMGSLTGELFF,TGTGCCAGCAGCTCCATAATGGGGTCTTTAACCGGGGAGCTGTTTTTT
-,-,TRBJ1-1,TRBV6-5,CASRGGSASEAFF,TGTGCCAGCAGAGGGGGTAGCGCGAGTGAGGCTTTCTTT
TRBD1,-,TRBJ1-5,TRBV19,CASSKEGTGHQPQHF,TGTGCCAGTAGTAAGGAAGGGACAGGGCATCAGCCCCAGCATTTT
TRBD2,-,TRBJ2-7,TRBV7-2,CASSMSSGRVYEQYF,TGTGCCAGCAGCATGTCCTCCGGGAGGGTATACGAGCAGTACTTC
-,-,TRBJ1-1,TRBV9,CASTGGGGMGTEAFF,TGTGCCAGCACCGGGGGCGGCGGGATGGGCACTGAAGCTTTCTTT
TRBD1,-,TRBJ1-5,TRBV19,CASSMGQRGNQPQHF,TGTGCCAGTAGTATGGGACAGAGGGGCAATCAGCCCCAGCATTTT
-,-,TRBJ1-4,TRBV27,CASSQTGLTNEKLFF,TGTGCCAGCAGTCAAACAGGGCTAACTAATGAAAAACTGTTTTTT
TRBD1,few,TRBJ2-5,TRBV6-5,CASSYSTGSRETQYF,TGTGCCAGCAGTTACTCGACAGGGTCACGAGAGACCCAGTACTTC
TRBD1,-,TRBJ1-4,TRBV10-3,CAISESSTTGTNEKLFF,TGTGCCATCAGTGAGTCCAGCACGACAGGGACTAATGAAAAACTGTTTTTT
TRBD1,-,TRBJ2-1,TRBV5-4,CASSLDRGTYNEQFF,TGTGCCAGCAGCTTAGACAGGGGCACCTACAATGAGCAGTTCTTC
-,-,TRBJ2-6,TRBV6-5,CASSWGGPGANVLTF,TGTGCCAGCAGCTGGGGGGGCCCTGGGGCCAACGTCCTGACTTTC
TRBD1,-,TRBJ1-1,TRBV6-6,CASSSPGQDNTEAFF,TGTGCCAGCAGTTCCCCGGGACAGGACAACACTGAAGCTTTCTTT
TRBD1,-,TRBJ2-5,TRBV28,CASSRRTGEETQYF,TGTGCCAGCAGTCGGAGGACAGGGGAAGAGACCCAGTACTTC
-,-,TRBJ2-5,TRBV18,CASSPGTVQETQYF,TGTGCCAGCTCACCAGGAACAGTCCAAGAGACCCAGTACTTC
TRBD1,-,TRBJ1-5,TRBV9,CASSKGTGPNQPQHF,TGTGCCAGCAGCAAAGGGACAGGGCCCAATCAGCCCCAGCATTTT
-,-,TRBJ2-3,TRBV6-5,CASSYTVGSTDTQYF,TGTGCCAGCAGTTACACTGTTGGCAGCACAGATACGCAGTATTTT
-,few,TRBJ2-1,TRBV25-1,CASSVYNEQFF,TGTGCCAGCAGTGTATACAATGAGCAGTTCTTC
-,-,TRBJ1-1,TRBV5-4,CASSLAFLTNTEAFF,TGTGCCAGCAGCTTGGCCTTCCTCACAAACACTGAAGCTTTCTTT
-,-,TRBJ1-2,TRBV28,CASSSGWRVYGYTF,TGTGCCAGCAGTTCTGGATGGAGGGTCTATGGCTACACCTTC
TRBD1,-,TRBJ2-7,TRBV18,CASRQGSEQYF,TGTGCCAGCCGACAGGGATCCGAGCAGTACTTC
TRBD1,-,TRBJ2-7,TRBV20-1,CSASGRDRVAEQYF,TGCAGTGCTAGTGGCCGGGACAGGGTCGCCGAGCAGTACTTC
-,-,TRBJ2-5,TRBV21-1,CASGEGGETQYF,TGTGCCAGCGGGGAGGGCGGGGAGACCCAGTACTTC
-,once,TRBJ1-3,TRBV6-5,CASSSGRFSGNTIYF,TGTGCCAGCAGCTCTGGACGCTTCTCTGGAAACACCATATATTTT
-,once,TRBJ2-7,TRBV12-3/TRBV12-4,CASTQRGGWEQYF,TGTGCCAGCACACAGAGAGGGGGATGGGAGCAGTACTTC
-,once,TRBJ2-7,TRBV14,CASTSPNGRKNGYEQYF,TGTGCCAGCACAAGTCCCAACGGACGGAAAAACGGCTACGAGCAGTACTTC
-,few,TRBJ2-7,TRBV2,CASSGPVHEQYF,TGTGCCAGCAGTGGCCCGGTCCACGAGCAGTACTTC
-,-,TRBJ2-2,TRBV10-1,CASSRDQNTGELFF,TGCGCCAGCAGCCGGGACCAGAACACCGGGGAGCTGTTTTTT
TRBD1,-,TRBJ1-1,TRBV3-1/TRBV3-2,CASSQEGGVRHLF,TGTGCCAGCAGCCAAGAAGGGGGCGTTCGGCATCTCTTT
-,-,TRBJ2-3,TRBV6-2/TRBV6-3,CASSYNSVGTDTQYF,TGTGCCAGCAGTTACAATTCAGTAGGGACAGATACGCAGTATTTT
TRBD1,-,TRBJ1-1,TRBV7-9,CASRSGGQGAMNTEAFF,TGTGCCAGCAGATCAGGGGGACAGGGGGCTATGAACACTGAAGCTTTCTTT
TRBD1,few,TRBJ1-3,TRBV7-6,CASSSSPGQGARGETIYF,TGTGCCAGCAGCTCGTCTCCGGGACAGGGGGCCCGGGGAGAGACCATATATTTT
TRBD1,-,TRBJ1-2,TRBV28,CATISPTGDYYGYTF,TGTGCCACCATTTCCCCGACAGGGGACTACTATGGCTACACCTTC
-,-,TRBJ1-2,TRBV11-2,CASSRTGVRNSGYTF,TGTGCCAGCAGCAGAACAGGAGTCCGAAACTCTGGCTACACCTTC
TRBD2,-,TRBJ2-5,TRBV7-2,CASSLGLAQETQYF,TGTGCCAGCAGCCTGGGACTAGCCCAAGAGACCCAGTACTTC
-,-,TRBJ1-2,TRBV4-2,CASSQGVGSYGYTF,TGTGCCAGCAGCCAAGGGGTGGGTTCTTATGGCTACACCTTC
-,-,TRBJ2-7,TRBV21-1,CASSRRKRLNF,TGTGCCAGCAGCAGGAGAAAGCGATTGAACTTC
-,-,TRBJ2-2,TRBV18,CASSPSFRRSTGELFF,TGTGCCAGCTCACCCTCGTTTAGGCGGAGCACCGGGGAGCTGTTTTTT